The clone carrying this T cell receptor beta chain has just one count. The antigen remains undetermined. Clones were sequenced by immunoSEQ multiplex PCR, and TCRdb holds only the in-frame ones, with some missing. This sample has approximately 98,000 clones, with 80% to 90% found just once. The data derive from a study of PD-1 blockade in classical Hodgkin lymphoma. Study-level findings and limits: Complete responders possessed baseline diversity comparable to newly diagnosed patients. In CD4+ cells, TCR diversity went up significantly by C4D1, but in CD8+ cells it did not.

Germline values: CDR1 MDHEN, CDR2 SYDVKM. The CDR3 runs to 14 residues. With 7 bases clipped from V and 5 bases from J, the junction kept 8 bases outside the gene matches. Brentuximab vedotin exposure varied, and every patient relapsed after autologous stem cell transplantation. The source of this sequence is a human donor with classical Hodgkin lymphoma. The chain uses TRBV28 and TRBJ1-5; 7 positions match TRBD1. The material sequenced was peripheral blood mononuclear cells (PBMCs), taken before the second cycle of nivolumab. The CDR3 nucleotides are TGTGCCAGCATAAGGGACAGCGGTGATCAGCCCCAGCATTTT. It translates to CASIRDSGDQPQHF. Drawing the rest from reference TRBV28 and TRBJ1-5, the complete variable domain is DVKVTQSSRYLVKRTGEKVFLECVQDMDHENMFWYRQDPGLGLRLIYFSYDVKMKEKGDIPEGYSVSREKKERFSLILESASTNQTSMYLCASIRDSGDQPQHFGDGTRLSIL.